The present entry profiles one TCR beta chain with its context. This entry belongs to a study of T-cell reconstitution after alpha-beta-depleted transplantation in children. Germline V CDR1 and CDR2: SQVTM, ANQGSEA. V was clipped by 7 bases and J by 2 bases; unmatched bases: 10. The length of the CDR3 is 15 residues. A TCRbeta library incorporating unique molecular identifiers was prepared. TCRdb re-called the PCR reads through MiXCR, storing one row per CDR3 protein. The sample holds fewer than 400,000 distinct CDR3 sequences, about 20% seen once. The sample was PBMCs from the stem cell graft donor, taken from the stem cell graft. The TCR was taken from a human donor who donated a stem cell graft to a child with acute myeloid leukemia. V is TRBV29-1 and J is TRBJ2-3, with 9 bases that match TRBD1. The CDR3, as DNA: TGCAGCGCTCGGGACAGGGAGTTGGTCACAGATACGCAGTATTTT. Translation: CSARDRELVTDTQYF.